This note documents a single T cell receptor (beta chain) sequence. The antigen remains undetermined. The CDR3 is 16 amino acids. From germline, CDR1 is SGHTA and CDR2 FQGNSA. V lost 5 bases to trimming and J lost 4 bases; unmatched junction nucleotides: 13. The sample originates from a study of T cell repertoires in cytomegalovirus infection. MiXCR, applied by TCRdb to the reads, yields one record per CDR3 protein. Altogether 100,000 to 150,000 distinct CDR3 sequences are present, 20% to 30% being singletons, with the ten largest covering roughly 35%. The receptor's source is a human donor in good health (CMV status not recorded). Some clones in this sample may be carry-over from other donors' samples. The sequencing sample was made of PBMCs, sequenced either directly or after in vitro stimulation (not recorded which). The V gene is TRBV7-2, the J gene TRBJ2-7; TRBD2 agrees at 8 bases. Here the CDR3 DNA reads TGTGCCAGCAGCCCGGGGGGCGGGACTAGAGGGTACGAGCAGTACTTC. This translates into CASSPGGGTRGYEQYF.